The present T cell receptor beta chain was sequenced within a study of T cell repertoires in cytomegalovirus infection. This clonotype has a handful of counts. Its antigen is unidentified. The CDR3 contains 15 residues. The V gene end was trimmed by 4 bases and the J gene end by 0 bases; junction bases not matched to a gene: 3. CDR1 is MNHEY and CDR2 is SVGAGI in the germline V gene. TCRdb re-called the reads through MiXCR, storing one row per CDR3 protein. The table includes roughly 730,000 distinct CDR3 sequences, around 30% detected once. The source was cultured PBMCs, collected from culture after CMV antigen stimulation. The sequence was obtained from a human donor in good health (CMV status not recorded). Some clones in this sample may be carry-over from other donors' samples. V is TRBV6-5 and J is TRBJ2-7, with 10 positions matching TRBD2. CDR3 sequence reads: CASSSGLAVSYEQYF. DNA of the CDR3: TGTGCCAGCAGTTCAGGACTAGCGGTCTCCTACGAGCAGTACTTC.